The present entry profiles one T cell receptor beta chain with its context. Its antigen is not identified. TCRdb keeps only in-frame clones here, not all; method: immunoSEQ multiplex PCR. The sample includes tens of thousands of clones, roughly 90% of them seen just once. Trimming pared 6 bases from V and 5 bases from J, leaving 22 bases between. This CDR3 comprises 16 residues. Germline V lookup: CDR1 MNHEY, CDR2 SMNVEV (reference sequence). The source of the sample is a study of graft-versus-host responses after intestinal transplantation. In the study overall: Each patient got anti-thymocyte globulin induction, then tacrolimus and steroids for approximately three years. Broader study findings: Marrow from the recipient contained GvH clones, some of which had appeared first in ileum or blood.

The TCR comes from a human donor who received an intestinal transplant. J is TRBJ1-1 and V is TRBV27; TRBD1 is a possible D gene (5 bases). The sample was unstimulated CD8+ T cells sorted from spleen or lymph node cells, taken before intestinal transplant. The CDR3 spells CASSRSPQGLFTEAFF. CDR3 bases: TGTGCCAGCAGCCGCTCCCCCCAGGGATTGTTTACTGAAGCTTTCTTT.